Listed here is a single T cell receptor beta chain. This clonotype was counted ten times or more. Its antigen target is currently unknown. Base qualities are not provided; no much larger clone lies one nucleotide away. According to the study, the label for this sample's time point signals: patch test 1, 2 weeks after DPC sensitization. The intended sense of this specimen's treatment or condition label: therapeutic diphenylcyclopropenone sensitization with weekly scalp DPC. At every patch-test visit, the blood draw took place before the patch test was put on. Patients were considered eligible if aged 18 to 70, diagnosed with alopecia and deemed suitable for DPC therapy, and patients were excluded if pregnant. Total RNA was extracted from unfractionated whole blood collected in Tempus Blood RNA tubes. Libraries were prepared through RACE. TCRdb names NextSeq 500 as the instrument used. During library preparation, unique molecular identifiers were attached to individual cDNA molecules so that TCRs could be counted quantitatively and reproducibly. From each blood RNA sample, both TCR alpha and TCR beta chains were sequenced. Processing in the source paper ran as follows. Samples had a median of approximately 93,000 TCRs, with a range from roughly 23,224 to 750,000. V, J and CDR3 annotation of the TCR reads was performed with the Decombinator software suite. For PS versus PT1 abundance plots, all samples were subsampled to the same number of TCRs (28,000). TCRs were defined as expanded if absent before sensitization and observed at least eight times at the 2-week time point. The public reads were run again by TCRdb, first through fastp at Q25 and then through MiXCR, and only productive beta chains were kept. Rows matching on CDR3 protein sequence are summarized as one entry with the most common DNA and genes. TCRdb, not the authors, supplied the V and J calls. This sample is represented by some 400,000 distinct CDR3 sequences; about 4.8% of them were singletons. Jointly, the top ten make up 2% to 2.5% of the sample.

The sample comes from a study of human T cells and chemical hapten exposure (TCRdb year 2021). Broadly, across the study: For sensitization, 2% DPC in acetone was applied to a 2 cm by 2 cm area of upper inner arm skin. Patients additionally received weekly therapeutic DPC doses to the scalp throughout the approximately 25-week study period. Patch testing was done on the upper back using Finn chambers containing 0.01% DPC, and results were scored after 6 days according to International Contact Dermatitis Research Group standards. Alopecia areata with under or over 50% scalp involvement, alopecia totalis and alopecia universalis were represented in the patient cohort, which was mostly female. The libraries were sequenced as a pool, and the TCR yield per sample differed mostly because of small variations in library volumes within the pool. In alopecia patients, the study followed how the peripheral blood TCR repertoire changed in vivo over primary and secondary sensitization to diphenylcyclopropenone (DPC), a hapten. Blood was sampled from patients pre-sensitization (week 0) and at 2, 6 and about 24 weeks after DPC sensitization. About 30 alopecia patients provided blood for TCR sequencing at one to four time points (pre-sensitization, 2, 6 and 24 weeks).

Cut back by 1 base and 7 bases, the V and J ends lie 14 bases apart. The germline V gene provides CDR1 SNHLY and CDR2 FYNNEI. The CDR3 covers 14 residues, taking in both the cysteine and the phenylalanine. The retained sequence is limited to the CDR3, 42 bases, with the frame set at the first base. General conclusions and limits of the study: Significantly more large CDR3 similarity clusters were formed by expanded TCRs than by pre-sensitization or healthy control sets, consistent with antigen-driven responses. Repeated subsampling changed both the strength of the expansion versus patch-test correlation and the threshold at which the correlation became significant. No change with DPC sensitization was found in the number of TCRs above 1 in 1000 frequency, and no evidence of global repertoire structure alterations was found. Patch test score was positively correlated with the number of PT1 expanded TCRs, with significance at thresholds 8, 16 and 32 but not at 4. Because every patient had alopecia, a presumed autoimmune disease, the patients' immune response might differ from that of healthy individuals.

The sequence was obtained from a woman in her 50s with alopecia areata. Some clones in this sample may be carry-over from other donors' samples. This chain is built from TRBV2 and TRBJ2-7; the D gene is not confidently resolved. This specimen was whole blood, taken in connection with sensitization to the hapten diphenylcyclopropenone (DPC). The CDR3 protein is CASSEDSYVEEQYF. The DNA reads TGTGCCAGCAGTGAAGACAGCTACGTGGAAGAGCAGTACTTC.